These T cell receptor beta chains were read from a single sample in a study of beta chain features in type 1 diabetes. Sequenced by immunoSEQ multiplex PCR; TCRdb stores in-frame clones only, minus some. The profile shows over 700,000 clones, 17% of them singletons. What was sequenced was naive CD4+ T cells from blood. The receptor set was obtained from a young woman in good health. The conserved cysteine and the conserved F or W are not part of the CDR3 here. Each record gives: CDR3 protein, V gene, J gene, CDR3 length, clone size. Expanded clones get a size class; other rows say once, few or many, or leave the size out.

ASSLGTSKRDTQY	TRBV7-8	TRBJ2-3	13	.
ASSSRGETQY	TRBV7-9	TRBJ2-5	10	.
ASSLGLGTDTQY	TRBV7-2	TRBJ2-3	12	few
ASTAVGVGQPQH	TRBV28	TRBJ1-5	12	.
ASSLGASGRLETQY	TRBV5-4	TRBJ2-5	14	.
ASSLGASLSNEQF	TRBV7-3	TRBJ2-1	13	.
ASSVEARTGRETQY	TRBV5-1	TRBJ2-5	14	.
ASTGSGTDTQY	TRBV6-5	TRBJ2-3	11	.
ATSKGLAGQNEQF	TRBV15	TRBJ2-1	13	few
ASSTVTEAF	TRBV7-9	TRBJ1-1	9	.
AINNLPGNTIY	TRBV6-6	TRBJ1-3	11	few
ASSYSTSPDTQY	TRBV6-5	TRBJ2-3	12	few
ASSQYREGAPY	TRBV14	TRBJ2-3	11	.
ASSLVSGRETQY	TRBV5-1	TRBJ2-5	12	few
ASSQLSGDSYEQY	TRBV14	TRBJ2-7	13	few
ASRGGNYGYT	TRBV25-1	TRBJ1-2	10	few